This T cell receptor beta chain was captured in a study of cytomegalovirus exposure and HLA in healthy donors (dated by TCRdb to about 2017). Broadly, across the study: An earlier analysis of approximately 640 of the donors reported 250 to 300 Gb of sequence data and some 120 million unique TCR beta sequences from about 200 million T cells. High-throughput TCR immunosequencing, statistical association of individual TCRs with disease status, and machine learning were combined to predict cytomegalovirus infection status. HLA typing covered class I and class II loci at four-digit resolution. All discovery cohort repertoires had been generated on a single sequencing platform. Rather than using new phenotypic data, the later analysis identified candidate immune exposures from TCR beta sequences and from how often those sequences occurred across donors. A separate validation cohort of about 110 different subjects was used in addition to the approximately 670-subject first cohort. The number of typed donors differed by locus: about 620-640 for A, B, C, DRB1 and DQB1; 522 for DQA1; over 600 for DPA1; and about 470 for DPB1. Roughly 300 gigabases of sequencing data and tens of millions of unique TCR sequences were included in an early release covering under 650 HLA-typed donors. The study aimed to test whether cataloging public T cell receptors could reveal signatures of past pathogen exposure. The study profiled the T cell repertoires of 550 to 700 subjects by immunosequencing and related them to cytomegalovirus serostatus. Among 350 to 400 genotyped donors of the cohort, an average of about 240,000 unique TCR beta nucleotide sequences were sequenced per donor, around a sixth of them non-productive. A later analysis re-analyzed previously published TCR beta repertoires from roughly 690 donors and added high-resolution HLA genotyping to study TCR occurrence patterns. An earlier analysis of some 500 of the donors used high-throughput TCR beta sequencing to judge whether each TCR beta V gene segment behaved as functional or pseudogenic. Genome-wide SNP genotypes for about 55% of the roughly 670 donors were used in a later genetic analysis, which treated that subset as a discovery cohort. Among the roughly 400 genotyped donors, roughly 80% belonged to the genetic ancestry cluster associated with self-reported Caucasian donors. Four or five DR-DQ haplotypes were handled as single units for association and clustering because linkage in the cohort was strong. Donor age, sex, ethnicity and CMV serostatus were collected together with the repertoire data. Broad study findings and their caveats: A further reported finding was that TCR beta sequences accurately predicted the HLA-A and HLA-B alleles for most subjects in the first cohort. Some IMGT-functional V segments, including TRBV6-2 and TRBV6-3, could not be distinguished by the 87-base-pair reads and were therefore excluded. In this cohort, only TCR beta chains were sequenced, and detectable features were limited by the absence of alpha or paired-chain data. Because some donors lacked HLA typing at each locus, the association tests relied only on the typed subset. Sequencing depth was assumed to be roughly uniform across donors in the presence/absence analyses, though that assumption may not hold. V-gene and J-gene trimming of TCR beta chains was associated with a missense DCLRE1C variant in a later genetic analysis, and the association was replicated in an independent cohort. In a later analysis, the rate of TCR association differed among HLA loci, with DRB1 alleles having the most associated TCRs and HLA-C alleles having the fewest. A later analysis reported that several top co-occurrence clusters appeared linked to parvovirus B19, influenza, CMV and Epstein-Barr virus. In a later analysis, HLA-associated TCR beta chains were found to be more clonally expanded and to have lower generation probabilities than equally common non-associated chains. The study listed 150 to 200 TCR beta chains as associated with cytomegalovirus. Because counts were too low, roughly 17 rarely observed V segments, including chromosome 9 orphons, were left out of the earlier analysis of a few hundred of the donors. When HLA alleles, especially DR and DQ, strongly co-occurred, TCR associations were difficult to assign to individual alleles. Cytomegalovirus status was reported to be diagnosed by the classifier with high specificity and sensitivity in both the original and validation cohorts. Most CMV-associated TCR beta chains appeared to be HLA-restricted in a later analysis, and the HLA associations seemed to be driven largely by CMV exposure. The authors suggested that the approach could potentially be extended to other disease states and immunological phenotypes. A group of highly shared sequence variants was considered likely to be a technical artifact of the sequencing pipeline. An earlier analysis of approximately 600 of the donors showed that most TCR beta V segments appeared in productive rearrangements either about 87% or about 30% of the time, which broadly matched IMGT annotations. The only immune exposure information available for the cohort was CMV serostatus. Specific HLA alleles were associated with about 17,000 TCR beta sequences at a false discovery rate of 0.05 in a later analysis. Compared with the roughly 710-donor mean, donors in an Asian-associated ancestry cluster had fewer N-insertions in productive TCRs, according to a later genetic analysis. Linkage disequilibrium might explain the correlated functional status among segregating V segments, but an unknown experimental factor could not be excluded. Most TCR sequences were seen in very few donors, while some public TCRs were found in many individuals. In vitro tests confirmed that a few of the cytomegalovirus-associated TCR beta chains recognize cytomegalovirus antigens.

Measured from the cysteine to the phenylalanine, the CDR3 is 15 residues long. Of all the DNA, just the CDR3 is kept, 45 bases in frame from base 1. CDR1 and CDR2 (KGHSH, LQKENI) derive from the germline V gene. Ends trimmed: V by 4 bases, J by 4 bases; bases unmatched to a gene: 8. Libraries were made using the immunoSEQ multiplex PCR assay. For the multiplex PCR, a mixture combining 60 forward primers for TCR Vbeta segments and 13 reverse primers for TCR Jbeta segments was used. The CDR3 region of rearranged TCR beta genes was amplified from genomic DNA with a multiplex PCR assay. Amplified TCR beta libraries were sequenced as 87-base-pair reads on the Illumina HiSeq System. The authors' analysis ran thus. A later analysis counted around 72 million unique TCR beta chains across the approximately 700 repertoires, and some 11 million of these chains were shared by at least two donors. Raw reads were error-corrected and collapsed into unique sequences with a nearest-neighbor algorithm that merged closely related sequences to remove PCR and sequencing errors. CDR3 sequences were aligned to IMGT reference sequences to assign V, D and J gene segments. For a sequence to be retained, a match of at least six nucleotides to both a V gene segment and a J gene segment was required. A rearrangement counted as productive if the CDR3 had no stop codons and remained in frame with V and J, and every other rearrangement counted as non-productive. Following IMGT convention, CDR3 was defined as the stretch from the second conserved V-encoded cysteine to the conserved J-encoded phenylalanine. The earlier analysis of 500 to 750 of the donors excluded any sequence lacking an unambiguous match to a single V gene segment. In an earlier analysis of several hundred of the donors, V segments were called functional above 56.7% productive rearrangements and were called segregating when the between-donor standard deviation exceeded 5%. A statistical classification framework was developed to diagnose cytomegalovirus status using the catalog of TCR beta chain sequences. In a later analysis, TCR nucleotide sequences were compared against IMGT/GENE-DB human TR gene sequences so that V and J genes could be assigned. The TCRdist pipeline was used in a later analysis to assign CDR3 sequences and most-parsimonious VDJ recombination scenarios. In a later analysis, each TCR beta chain was defined by its CDR3 amino acid sequence together with its V-gene family, and reads without a unique V-gene family were excluded. A later analysis removed 550 to 650 highly shared, low-generation-probability nucleotide sequences to deal with suspected cross-contamination and a sequencing artifact. In a later analysis, a clonal expansion index was calculated for each public chain from normalized within-repertoire ranks of inferred template counts. In a later analysis, generation probabilities were computed with a VDJ recombination model fitted to out-of-frame rearrangements, and the resulting probabilities were checked against IGoR. In a later analysis, TCR-TCR, TCR-HLA and TCR-CMV co-occurrence was scored with hypergeometric tests, and a repertoire-size bias correction was applied to TCR pairs. In a later analysis, false discovery rates were estimated by permuting HLA or CMV assignments 20 times. A later analysis grouped co-occurring TCRs with DBSCAN, adding TCRdist sequence similarity when clustering within HLA-allele-positive subsets. For co-occurrence clustering, repertoires with fewer than 30,000 or more than 120,000 public chains were excluded, along with five repertoires with anomalous nucleotide sharing. The table was pulled from immuneACCESS by TCRdb, which kept in-frame rearrangements only. Such tables lose some clones; where checked, under half of the loss comes from unresolved V genes, and the rest has no known cause. D and trimming come from the DNA, and the V and J calls and clone size come from that table. In this sample the table shows approximately 140,000 clones, about three quarters of which occur a single time. Roughly 1.5% of the sample is held by the ten biggest clonotypes.

The cohort was made up of several hundred healthy bone marrow donors. Cohort members were all nominally healthy when sampled, although unrecorded immune exposures were likely present. The donor tested CMV seronegative and was one of the 352 seronegative cohort members. Every donor gave a peripheral blood sample, and the peripheral blood mononuclear cells from that sample were used for TCR beta sequencing. Genomic DNA was extracted from the blood cell samples with the Qiagen DNeasy Blood Extraction Kit. This clone was observed once. Its antigen remains undetermined. There are no base qualities to consult, and no much larger clone falls within one base.

In this chain, TRBV18 is recombined with TRBJ2-3; 7 nucleotides in the junction match TRBD1. This TCR came from a young woman in good health and CMV-seronegative. Sequencing input: PBMCs. The CDR3 loop reads CASSLGQDPSDTQYF. The bases read TGTGCCAGCTCACTCGGACAGGACCCATCAGATACGCAGTATTTT.